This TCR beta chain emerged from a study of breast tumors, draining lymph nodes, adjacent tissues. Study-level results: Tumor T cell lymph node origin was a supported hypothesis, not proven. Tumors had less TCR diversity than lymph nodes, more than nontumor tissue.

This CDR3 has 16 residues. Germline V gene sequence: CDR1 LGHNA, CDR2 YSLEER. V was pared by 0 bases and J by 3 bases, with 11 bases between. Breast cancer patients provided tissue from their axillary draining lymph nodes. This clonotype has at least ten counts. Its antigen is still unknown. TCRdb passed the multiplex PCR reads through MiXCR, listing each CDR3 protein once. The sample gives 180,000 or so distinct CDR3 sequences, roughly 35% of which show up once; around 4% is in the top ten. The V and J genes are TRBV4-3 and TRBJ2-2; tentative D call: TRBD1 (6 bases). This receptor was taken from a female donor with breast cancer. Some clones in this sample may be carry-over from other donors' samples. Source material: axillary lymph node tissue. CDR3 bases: TGCGCCAGCAGCCAAGAGCCAGGGGTGGACACCGGGGAGCTGTTTTTT. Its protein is CASSQEPGVDTGELFF.